Listed below are T cell receptor beta chains from one sample, sequenced in a study of T cells in Graves' hyperthyroidism and ophthalmopathy. Each CDR3 protein gets one entry after TCRdb re-called the multiplex PCR reads with MiXCR. The sample shows over 650,000 distinct CDR3 sequences, approximately 42% of them seen only once. Sequences were obtained from peripheral blood or thyroid tissue (not recorded which). Receptors were obtained from an adult man with Graves' disease, either hyperthyroidism or ophthalmopathy (not recorded which). The CDR3 runs from the conserved cysteine through the conserved F or W. A D gene is named only where the DNA matches it firmly. Rows give clone size only sometimes, using once, few, many, or a class for an expanded clone.

J	D	V	size	CDR3	DNA
TRBJ2-7	TRBD2	TRBV5-1	-	CASSPGTSGKAYEQYF	TGCGCCAGCAGCCCCGGGACTAGCGGGAAAGCCTACGAGCAGTACTTC
TRBJ2-7	-	TRBV11-2	few	CASSFQGLAYEQYF	TGTGCCAGCAGCTTTCAGGGCCTAGCGTACGAGCAGTACTTC
TRBJ1-5	-	TRBV5-5	-	CASSLADRLNQPQHF	TGTGCCAGCAGCTTGGCGGACAGATTGAATCAGCCCCAGCATTTT
TRBJ2-7	-	TRBV7-6	-	CASSLSRSGFNQAYEQYF	TGTGCCAGCAGCTTATCACGCTCGGGGTTCAATCAGGCCTACGAGCAGTACTTC
TRBJ1-2	-	TRBV5-1	few	CASSLAQDNHYGYTF	TGCGCCAGCAGCTTGGCCCAGGACAACCACTATGGCTACACCTTC
TRBJ1-1	-	TRBV20-1	-	CSASSSGGNTEAFF	TGCAGTGCTTCGTCTAGCGGGGGCAACACTGAAGCTTTCTTT
TRBJ1-2	-	TRBV9	-	CASRGTDGYTF	TGTGCCAGCAGAGGGACGGATGGCTACACCTTC
TRBJ2-7	-	TRBV24-1	many	CATSGSGYEQYF	TGTGCCACCAGTGGTAGCGGCTACGAGCAGTACTTC
TRBJ2-7	TRBD2	TRBV7-9	many	CASSYGTSYEQYF	TGCGCCAGCAGCTACGGGACTAGCTACGAGCAGTACTTC
TRBJ2-3	-	TRBV7-8	few	CATDLRDGSTDTQYF	TGTGCCACCGATCTTCGGGACGGAAGCACAGATACGCAGTATTTT
TRBJ1-5	TRBD1	TRBV13	once	CASSLRTGAYSNQPQHF	TGTGCCAGCAGCTTGAGGACAGGGGCTTATAGCAATCAGCCCCAGCATTTT
TRBJ1-2	-	TRBV19	-	CASSIDLDWAGNPYTF	TGTGCCAGTAGTATAGATCTCGATTGGGCAGGGAACCCCTACACCTTC
TRBJ1-1	TRBD1	TRBV10-2	-	CASSGRDRSNTEAFF	TGCGCCAGCAGTGGCCGGGACAGATCGAACACTGAAGCTTTCTTT
TRBJ2-6	TRBD1	TRBV19	once	CANRTGGAWGANVLTF	TGTGCCAATCGGACAGGGGGCGCTTGGGGGGCCAACGTCCTGACTTTC
TRBJ2-1	TRBD2	TRBV7-3	-	CASSILAGVEQFF	TGTGCCAGCAGCATACTAGCGGGGGTAGAGCAGTTCTTC
TRBJ2-7	-	TRBV12-3/TRBV12-4	-	CASSEGGDVYF	TGTGCCAGCAGTGAGGGAGGAGATGTGTACTTC
TRBJ1-6	-	TRBV28	-	CATSGGGGNNSPLHF	TGTGCCACCAGCGGGGGGGGAGGGAATAATTCACCCCTCCACTTT
TRBJ1-1	-	TRBV7-2	once	CAISLEGEAFF	TGTGCCATCAGCCTGGAGGGGGAGGCTTTCTTT
TRBJ1-3	-	TRBV12-3/TRBV12-4	few	CASKISSGNTIYF	TGTGCCAGCAAGATAAGCTCTGGAAACACCATATATTTT
TRBJ1-6	-	TRBV7-2	-	CASALAPNSPLHF	TGTGCCAGCGCACTAGCGCCGAATTCACCCCTCCACTTT
TRBJ1-4	-	TRBV2	many	CASKGPNEKLFF	TGTGCCAGCAAGGGACCTAATGAAAAACTGTTTTTT
TRBJ1-2	-	TRBV29-1	-	CNVDVTAGGYTF	TGCAACGTTGACGTGACAGCGGGAGGCTACACCTTC
TRBJ2-5	TRBD1	TRBV5-6	-	CASSPLDREETQYF	TGTGCCAGCAGCCCCTTGGACAGGGAAGAGACCCAGTACTTC
TRBJ2-7	-	TRBV20-1	-	CSATGSYEQYF	TGCAGTGCTACTGGGTCCTACGAGCAGTACTTC